The 8 T cell receptor beta chains presented below share a single source sample, sequenced in a study of blood T cells in healthy people across ages. Then a second PCR, running about 6 to 11 cycles, was carried out with a sample-barcoded 5' primer and a J-beta primer mix. From the 5' RACE reads, TCRdb called clonotypes with MiXCR, one entry per CDR3 protein. The sample contains hundreds of thousands of distinct CDR3 sequences, 25% to 30% of which appear only once. The sequenced material came from blood. The receptors stem from a woman older than 75 in good health.

Ten or more counts support this clonotype. V gene TRBV20-1 combines with J gene TRBJ2-1, with D tentatively TRBD2 (6 bases). The germline CDR1 and CDR2 sequences are DFQATT and SNEGSKA (reference sequence). The CDR3 runs to 13 residues. The V gene lost 6 bases and the J gene lost 3 bases, with 12 bases spanning the gap. The CDR3 DNA is TGCAGTGCGACGGGACTGCACTACAATGAGCAGTTCTTC. It encodes CSATGLHYNEQFF.

The chain joins TRBV2 to TRBJ2-1; 9 bases fit TRBD2. With 2 bases clipped from V and 4 bases from J, the junction kept 6 bases outside the gene matches. The CDR3 sequence is 16 residues long. CDR1 is SNHLY and CDR2 is FYNNEI in the germline V gene. For the CDR3, the DNA is TGTGCCAGCAGTGAACTTAGCGGGGGTTTATACAATGAGCAGTTCTTC. Translating it yields CASSELSGGLYNEQFF.

This clonotype was recorded many times. This chain uses TRBV3-1 with TRBJ2-7; 12 nucleotides agree with TRBD2. CDR1 is LGHDT, CDR2 YNNKEL, per germline (reference sequence). This CDR3 has 15 residues. V was pared by 6 bases and J by 2 bases, with 5 bases of the junction left unmatched. The CDR3 coding sequence is TGTGCCAGCAGTCGGACTAGCGGGGACCCCTACGAGCAGTACTTC. It translates to CASSRTSGDPYEQYF.

The gene calls are TRBV30 and TRBJ2-7; no firm D call. CDR3 length: 11 residues. V shed 1 base and J shed 4 bases, with 5 bases lying between them. Germline assignment: CDR1 GTSNPN and CDR2 SVGIG (reference sequence). This CDR3 is CAWSGKYEQYF. CDR3 sequence (DNA): TGTGCCTGGAGTGGGAAATACGAGCAGTACTTC.

This clonotype was observed many times. The chain links TRBV20-1 to TRBJ2-5; D may correspond to TRBD1 or TRBD2 (5 bases each). V lost 6 bases to trimming and J lost 4 bases, with 12 bases between them. The CDR3 runs to 12 residues. The germline gives CDR1 DFQATT, CDR2 SNEGSKA (reference sequence). The DNA of the CDR3 is TGCAGTGCCTCCCCCGGGGCAGAGACCCAGTACTTC. Encoded protein: CSASPGAETQYF.

The rearrangement uses TRBV20-1 and TRBJ2-1; 7 nucleotides line up with TRBD2. CDR3 length: 14 amino acids. CDR1 is DFQATT, CDR2 SNEGSKA, per germline (reference sequence). After removal of 3 bases from V and 6 bases from J, the junction contained 8 bases not matched to a gene. The CDR3 nucleotides read TGCAGTGCTAGGAATCCAGGGAGGGGCAATGAGCAGTTCTTC. This sequence encodes CSARNPGRGNEQFF.

Remarks on this clonotype: Sequence at one end of the junction differs from germline and may be a read error. The chain couples TRBV11-2 to TRBJ1-4, with D possibly being TRBD1 (5 bases). The length of the CDR3 is 13 residues. Germline V gene data show CDR1 as SGHAT and CDR2 as FQNNGV. CDR3 sequence (DNA): TGTACCAGCAGCCCGGGTGGGGGTGAAAAACTGTTTTTT. This codes for CTSSPGGGEKLFF.

V and J are TRBV5-6 and TRBJ1-1; D unclear. Trimming cost V 6 bases and J 0 bases, with 9 bases left between them. This CDR3 has 13 amino acids. The V gene's germline CDR1 is SGHDT and CDR2 YYEEEE. As DNA, the CDR3 is TGTGCCAGCACCATGATGGTGAACACTGAAGCTTTCTTT. It translates to CASTMMVNTEAFF.